The subject of this entry is one T cell receptor beta chain. The target of this receptor is not known. Per-nucleotide qualities are absent, and no much larger clonotype sits a single base away. Patients with a history of autoimmune disease or receiving systemic immunosuppression were excluded from the trial. Peripheral blood for TCR sequencing was collected from all dose cohorts at baseline, on cycle 4 day 1, and on cycle 7 day 1. Samples were obtained from an open-label, multicenter, first-in-human phase I dose-escalation trial of ivuxolimab. Adults with locally advanced or metastatic head and neck squamous cell, hepatocellular, melanoma or renal cell carcinoma were enrolled in the trial. Before TCR sequencing, CD4+ and CD8+ T cells were separately sorted from peripheral blood. The entry originates in a study of OX40 agonist ivuxolimab in advanced cancers. Regarding the study in general: The costimulatory receptor OX40 (CD134) was targeted by ivuxolimab, a fully human IgG2 agonistic monoclonal antibody. Intravenous ivuxolimab was administered to patients every 2 weeks at six dose levels: 0.01, 0.1, 0.3, 1.5, 3 and 10 mg/kg. Of the approximately 54 patients in dose escalation, about 20 had hepatocellular carcinoma, about 15 had melanoma, 9 had renal cell carcinoma and 9 had head and neck cancer. In the dose-escalation cohort, over 65% of patients were male, and the mean age was approximately 60 years, with a range of roughly 20 to 80. Prior anti-PD-1, anti-PD-L1 or anti-CTLA-4 therapy was permitted, and approximately 41% of dose-escalation patients had received checkpoint inhibitors. Three dose-escalation patients achieved partial responses, one with hepatocellular carcinoma and two with cutaneous melanoma. The purpose of peripheral TCRbeta sequencing was to test whether ivuxolimab changed TCR sequence diversity and led to clonal T-cell expansion. The paper covers the monotherapy dose-escalation part of the phase I ivuxolimab trial, which included N of about 56 patients. Study-wide findings and limitations: Low levels of normalized T-cell clonal expansion were also seen in some patients who did not respond. Which antigens the clonally expanded peripheral T cells were specific for was not determined. At doses of 0.1 to 3.0 mg/kg, clonal expansion of both CD4+ and CD8+ T cells in blood was seen between baseline and week 6. After ivuxolimab, more expanded clones were found on average in CD8+ T cells than in CD4+ T cells. Partial responders in the 0.1-3.0 mg/kg groups had among the lowest normalized peripheral clonal expansion, especially among CD8+ T cells.

After removal of 1 base from V and 6 bases from J, the junction retains 7 bases not matched to a gene. Based on the germline V gene, the CDR1 and CDR2 sequences are SGHVS and FNYEAQ. From the cysteine through the phenylalanine, the CDR3 covers 16 amino acids. Of the read, only the CDR3 DNA is kept; its 48 bases are in frame from base 1. For sequencing of the TCRbeta CDR3 region, genomic DNA was extracted from the sorted cells. TCRbeta CDR3 regions were sequenced using the immunoSEQ Assay. TCRdb retrieved this table from immuneACCESS and kept in-frame rearrangements only. Not all clones are present; in checked studies, unresolved V genes account for under half, and no reason is known for the remainder. The sample yields about 98,000 clones; just under 95% were counted once. Jointly, the top ten make up around 0.3% of the sample.

The sample consisted of CD4+ or CD8+ T cells sorted from blood, taken in a trial of the OX40 agonist ivuxolimab. The sequence came from an adult with an advanced solid tumor such as melanoma, head and neck, liver or kidney cancer. The V gene is TRBV7-6 and the J gene is TRBJ2-3, with TRBD2 matching 10 junction bases. The DNA is as follows: TGTGCCAGCAGCTTAGGATTAGCGGGGGGCCAGGATACGCAGTATTTT. This translates into CASSLGLAGGQDTQYF. The CDR3, completed at both ends by the reference TRBV7-6 and TRBJ2-3 genes, gives the full variable domain GAGVSQSPRYKVTKRGQDVALRCDPISGHVSLYWYRQALGQGPEFLTYFNYEAQQDKSGLPNDRFSAERPEGSISTLTIQRTEQRDSAMYRCASSLGLAGGQDTQYFGPGTRLTVL.